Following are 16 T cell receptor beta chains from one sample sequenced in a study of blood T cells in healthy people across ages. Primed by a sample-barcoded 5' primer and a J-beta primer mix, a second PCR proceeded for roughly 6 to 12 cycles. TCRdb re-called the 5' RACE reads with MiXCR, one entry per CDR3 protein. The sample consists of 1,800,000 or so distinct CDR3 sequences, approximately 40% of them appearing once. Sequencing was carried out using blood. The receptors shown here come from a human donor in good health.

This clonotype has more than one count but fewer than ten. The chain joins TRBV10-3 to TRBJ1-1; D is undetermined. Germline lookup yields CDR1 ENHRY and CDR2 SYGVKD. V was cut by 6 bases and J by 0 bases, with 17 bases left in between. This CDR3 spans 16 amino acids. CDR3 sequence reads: CAIRNSTGGMNTEAFF. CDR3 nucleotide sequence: TGTGCCATCAGGAATTCCACTGGCGGGATGAACACTGAAGCTTTCTTT.

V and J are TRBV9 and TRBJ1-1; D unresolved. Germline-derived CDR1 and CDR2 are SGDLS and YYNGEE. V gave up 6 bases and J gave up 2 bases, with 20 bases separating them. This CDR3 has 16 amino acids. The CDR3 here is CASTAGKGRLNTEAFF. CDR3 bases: TGTGCCAGCACTGCGGGAAAAGGACGGCTTAACACTGAAGCTTTCTTT.

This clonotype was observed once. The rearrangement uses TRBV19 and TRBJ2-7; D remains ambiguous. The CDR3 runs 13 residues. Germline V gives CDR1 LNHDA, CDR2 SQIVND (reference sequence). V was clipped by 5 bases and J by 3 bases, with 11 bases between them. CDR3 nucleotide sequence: TGTGCCAGTAGTTGGGCAGACGACTACGAGCAGTACTTC. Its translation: CASSWADDYEQYF.

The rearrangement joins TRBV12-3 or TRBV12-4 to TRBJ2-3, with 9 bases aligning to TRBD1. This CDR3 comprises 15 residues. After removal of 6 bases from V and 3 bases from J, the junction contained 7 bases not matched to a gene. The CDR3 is CASRPGQGQTDTQYF. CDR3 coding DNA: TGTGCCAGCAGGCCCGGACAGGGGCAGACAGATACGCAGTATTTT.

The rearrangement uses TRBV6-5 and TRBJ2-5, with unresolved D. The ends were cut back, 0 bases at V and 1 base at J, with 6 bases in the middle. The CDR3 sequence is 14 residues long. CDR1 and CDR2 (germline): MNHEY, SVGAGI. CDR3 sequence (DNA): TGTGCCAGCAGTTACTCGCCGGGCCAAGAGACCCAGTACTTC. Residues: CASSYSPGQETQYF.

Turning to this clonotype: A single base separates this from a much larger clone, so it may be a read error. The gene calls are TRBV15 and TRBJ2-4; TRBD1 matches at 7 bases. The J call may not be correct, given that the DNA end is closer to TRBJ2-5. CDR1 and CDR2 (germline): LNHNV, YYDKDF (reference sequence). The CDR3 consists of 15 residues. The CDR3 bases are TGTGCCACCAGCAGAGACCAGGGGGTCCAAGAGACCCAGTACTTC. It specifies CATSRDQGVQETQYF.

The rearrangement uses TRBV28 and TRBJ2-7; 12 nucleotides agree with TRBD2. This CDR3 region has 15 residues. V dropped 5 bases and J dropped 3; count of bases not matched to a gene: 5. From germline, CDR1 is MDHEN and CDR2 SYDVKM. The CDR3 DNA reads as TGTGCCAGCAGTGAAACTAGCGGGGGGCGCTACGAGCAGTACTTC. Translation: CASSETSGGRYEQYF.

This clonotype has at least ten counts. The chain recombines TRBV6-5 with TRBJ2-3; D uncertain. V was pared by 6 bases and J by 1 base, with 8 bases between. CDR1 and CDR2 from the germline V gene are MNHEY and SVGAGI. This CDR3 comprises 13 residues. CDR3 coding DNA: TGTGCCAGCAGCTATCCAGGCACAGATACGCAGTATTTT. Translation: CASSYPGTDTQYF.

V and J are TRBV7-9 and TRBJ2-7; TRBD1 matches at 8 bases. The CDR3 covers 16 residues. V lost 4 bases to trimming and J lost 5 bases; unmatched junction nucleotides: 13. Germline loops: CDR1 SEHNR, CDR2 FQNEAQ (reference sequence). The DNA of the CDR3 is TGTGCCAGCAGCTCCCCCGAGACAGGGGTCCGCCACGAGCAGTACTTC. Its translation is CASSSPETGVRHEQYF.

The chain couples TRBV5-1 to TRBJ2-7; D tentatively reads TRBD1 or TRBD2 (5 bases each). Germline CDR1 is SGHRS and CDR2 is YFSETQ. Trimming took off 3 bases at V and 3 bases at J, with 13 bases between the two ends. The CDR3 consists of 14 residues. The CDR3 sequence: CASSSWGFNYEQYF. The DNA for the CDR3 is TGCGCCAGCAGCTCTTGGGGGTTCAACTACGAGCAGTACTTC. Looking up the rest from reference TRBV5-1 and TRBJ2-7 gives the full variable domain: KAGVTQTPRYLIKTRGQQVTLSCSPISGHRSVSWYQQTPGQGLQFLFEYFSETQRNKGNFPGRFSGRQFSNSRSEMNVSTLELGDSALYLCASSSWGFNYEQYFGPGTRLTVT.

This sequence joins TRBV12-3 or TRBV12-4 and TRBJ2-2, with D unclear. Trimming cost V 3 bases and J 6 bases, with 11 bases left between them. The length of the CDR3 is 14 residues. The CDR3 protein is CASSFGHRAGELFF. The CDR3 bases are TGTGCCAGCAGTTTTGGGCACCGGGCCGGGGAGCTGTTTTTT.

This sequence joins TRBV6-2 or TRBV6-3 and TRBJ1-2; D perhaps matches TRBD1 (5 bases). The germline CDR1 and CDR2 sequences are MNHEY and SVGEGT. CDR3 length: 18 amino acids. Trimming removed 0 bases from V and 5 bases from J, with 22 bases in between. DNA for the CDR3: TGTGCCAGCAGTTACTCGGATCAGGGTCGAAGGCTTCGATATGGCTACACCTTC. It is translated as CASSYSDQGRRLRYGYTF.

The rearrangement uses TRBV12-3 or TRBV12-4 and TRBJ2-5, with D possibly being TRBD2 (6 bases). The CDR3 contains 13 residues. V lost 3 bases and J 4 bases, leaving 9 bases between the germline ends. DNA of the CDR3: TGTGCCAGCAGTTTCAACGGGGGAGAGACCCAGTACTTC. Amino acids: CASSFNGGETQYF.

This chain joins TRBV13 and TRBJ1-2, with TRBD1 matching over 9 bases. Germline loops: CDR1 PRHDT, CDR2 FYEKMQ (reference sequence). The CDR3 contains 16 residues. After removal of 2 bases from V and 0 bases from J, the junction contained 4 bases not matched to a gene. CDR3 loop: CASSLPRTGANYGYTF. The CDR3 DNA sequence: TGTGCCAGCAGCTTACCCCGGACAGGGGCTAACTATGGCTACACCTTC.

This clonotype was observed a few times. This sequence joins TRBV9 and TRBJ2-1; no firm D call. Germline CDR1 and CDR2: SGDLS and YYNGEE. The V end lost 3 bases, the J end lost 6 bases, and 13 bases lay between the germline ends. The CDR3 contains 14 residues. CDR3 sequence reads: CASSAWTAINEQFF. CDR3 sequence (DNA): TGTGCCAGCAGCGCATGGACGGCAATCAATGAGCAGTTCTTC.

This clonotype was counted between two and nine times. The CDR3: CATSSGTGSYEQYF. The CDR3, as DNA: TGTGCCACCAGCAGTGGGACAGGCTCCTACGAGCAGTACTTC. The V call is TRBV15, the J call TRBJ2-7; 8 bases are shared with TRBD1. Per the germline V gene, CDR1 is LNHNV and CDR2 is YYDKDF (reference sequence). Trimming cost V 3 bases and J 0 bases; bases outside gene matches: 1. The CDR3 loop spans 14 amino acids. The whole variable domain, filled in from reference TRBV15 and TRBJ2-7, reads DAMVIQNPRYQVTQFGKPVTLSCSQTLNHNVMYWYQQKSSQAPKLLFHYYDKDFNNEADTPDNFQSRRPNTSFCFLDIRSPGLGDTAMYLCATSSGTGSYEQYFGPGTRLTVT.